This TCR beta chain is drawn from a study of OX40 agonist ivuxolimab in advanced cancers. TCRdb's table, derived via immunoSEQ multiplex PCR, lists solely in-frame clones and lacks some. The sample lists over 30,000 clones; roughly 80% were seen once. The germline CDR1 and CDR2 sequences are SGHNT and YYREEE (reference sequence). V shed 4 bases and J shed 8 bases, with 13 bases lying between them. The CDR3 contains 13 residues. Material: CD4+ or CD8+ T cells sorted from blood, obtained in a trial of the OX40 agonist ivuxolimab. The gene calls are TRBV5-4 and TRBJ2-1; D is tentatively TRBD1 or TRBD2 (7 bases each). The source of this sequence is an adult with an advanced solid tumor such as melanoma, head and neck, liver or kidney cancer. The CDR3 spells CASSPTGRDEQFF. CDR3 DNA: TGTGCCAGCAGCCCGACAGGGAGGGATGAGCAGTTCTTC.